The clone carrying this T cell receptor (beta chain) is judged medium-sized. Antigen: not known. These data come from a study of shared clonotypes between healthy human individuals. The study, taken as a whole, reports: The small donor group covered limited genetic and exposure diversity. Richness estimates generally favored naive over memory subsets.

The data were produced by immunoSEQ multiplex PCR, yet TCRdb's version contains in-frame clones alone and is incomplete. The profile shows 190,000 or so clones, roughly 70% of them singletons. The donors, all of them Caucasian adults, lived in Nashville, Tennessee. CD4+ cells were split into CD45RA+ naive and CD45RA-negative memory subsets. CDR1 and CDR2 from the germline V gene are SQVTM and ANQGSEA. V dropped 2 bases and J dropped 1; count of bases not matched to a gene: 3. The CDR3 loop spans 14 amino acids. This TCR was recovered from a man in his thirties or forties in good health. The chain has TRBV29-1 and TRBJ1-2; 8 bases fit TRBD1. The sample comprised memory CD4+ T cells sorted from blood. Subset here: CD45RA-negative fraction. The CDR3 region has the DNA TGCAGCGTTGAATCAACAGGGGGTAACTATGGCTACACCTTC. It codes for CSVESTGGNYGYTF. Using reference TRBV29-1 and TRBJ1-2 for the parts outside the CDR3, the full variable domain is SAVISQKPSRDICQRGTSLTIQCQVDSQVTMMFWYRQQPGQSLTLIATANQGSEATYESGFVIDKFPISRPNLTFSTLTVSNMSPEDSSIYLCSVESTGGNYGYTFGSGTRLTVV.